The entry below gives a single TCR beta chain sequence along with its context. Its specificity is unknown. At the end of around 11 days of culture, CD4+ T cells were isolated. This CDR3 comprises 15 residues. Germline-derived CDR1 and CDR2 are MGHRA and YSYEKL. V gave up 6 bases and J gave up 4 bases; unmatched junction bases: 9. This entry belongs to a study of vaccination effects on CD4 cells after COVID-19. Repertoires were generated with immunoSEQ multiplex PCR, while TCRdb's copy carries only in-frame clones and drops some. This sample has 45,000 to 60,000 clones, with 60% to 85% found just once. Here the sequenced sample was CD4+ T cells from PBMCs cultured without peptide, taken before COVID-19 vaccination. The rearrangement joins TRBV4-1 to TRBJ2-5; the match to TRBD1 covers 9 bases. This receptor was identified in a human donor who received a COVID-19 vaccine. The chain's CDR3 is CASSNTGGEGETQYF. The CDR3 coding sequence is TGCGCCAGCAGTAATACAGGGGGCGAGGGAGAGACCCAGTACTTC.